This TCR beta chain was sequenced during a study of T-cell memory formation after mild COVID-19. Study-level information: In these data, TCR clusters were largely donor specific. Study conclusions and caveats: Contracting clones from day 15 to 85 had balanced CD4/CD8; later expanders favoured CD4+. Unconfirmed was the SARS-CoV-2 specificity of second-wave clones that peaked on day 37. Within pre-infection memory, some responding clones were found, suggesting cross-reactive memory joined.

The germline V gene has CDR1 SGHRS and CDR2 YFSETQ. This CDR3 spans 16 amino acids. Trimming stripped 4 bases from V and 0 bases from J, with 15 bases between. To note about this clonotype: Its antigen remains unidentified.

One entry per CDR3 protein results from TCRdb running MiXCR on the 5' RACE reads. This table has about 140,000 distinct CDR3 sequences, around 14% appearing once. The sequence derives from an adult woman who had mild COVID-19 (a few samples of this study predate the infection). Cell type and time point are not known. V gene TRBV5-1 combines with J gene TRBJ2-3, with D perhaps TRBD1 (6 bases). Specimen: PBMCs or a T cell subset sorted from them (not recorded which). Written as DNA, the CDR3 is TGCGCCAGCAGCCTGAGGGCAGGGGCGAGCACAGATACGCAGTATTTT. Protein product: CASSLRAGASTDTQYF.